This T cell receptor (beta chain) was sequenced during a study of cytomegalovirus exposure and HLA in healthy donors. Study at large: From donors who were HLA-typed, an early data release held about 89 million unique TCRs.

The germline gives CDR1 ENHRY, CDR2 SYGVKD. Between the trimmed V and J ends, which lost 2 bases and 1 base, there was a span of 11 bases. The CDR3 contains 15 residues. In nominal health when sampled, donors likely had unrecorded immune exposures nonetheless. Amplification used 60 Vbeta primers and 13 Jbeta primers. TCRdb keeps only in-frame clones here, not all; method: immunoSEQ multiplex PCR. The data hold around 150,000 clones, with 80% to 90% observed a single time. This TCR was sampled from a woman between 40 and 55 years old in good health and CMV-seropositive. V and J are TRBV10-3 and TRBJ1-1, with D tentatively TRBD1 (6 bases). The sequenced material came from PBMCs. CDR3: CAISERGAWNTEAFF. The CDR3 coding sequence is TGTGCCATCAGTGAGCGGGGGGCGTGGAACACTGAAGCTTTCTTT.